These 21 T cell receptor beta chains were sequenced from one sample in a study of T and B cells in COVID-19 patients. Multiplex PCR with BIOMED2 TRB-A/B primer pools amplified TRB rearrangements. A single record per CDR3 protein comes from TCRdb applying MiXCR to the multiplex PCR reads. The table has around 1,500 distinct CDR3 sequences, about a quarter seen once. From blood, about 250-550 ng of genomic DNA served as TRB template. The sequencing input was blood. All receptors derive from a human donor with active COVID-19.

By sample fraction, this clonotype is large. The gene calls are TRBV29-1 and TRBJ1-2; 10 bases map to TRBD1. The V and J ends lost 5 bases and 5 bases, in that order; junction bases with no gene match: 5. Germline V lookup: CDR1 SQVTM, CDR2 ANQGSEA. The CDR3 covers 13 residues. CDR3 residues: CSVRQGAGYGYTF. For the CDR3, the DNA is TGCAGCGTTCGACAGGGGGCAGGGTATGGCTACACCTTC. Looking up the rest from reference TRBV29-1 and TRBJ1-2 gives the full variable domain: SAVISQKPSRDICQRGTSLTIQCQVDSQVTMMFWYRQQPGQSLTLIATANQGSEATYESGFVIDKFPISRPNLTFSTLTVSNMSPEDSSIYLCSVRQGAGYGYTFGSGTRLTVV.

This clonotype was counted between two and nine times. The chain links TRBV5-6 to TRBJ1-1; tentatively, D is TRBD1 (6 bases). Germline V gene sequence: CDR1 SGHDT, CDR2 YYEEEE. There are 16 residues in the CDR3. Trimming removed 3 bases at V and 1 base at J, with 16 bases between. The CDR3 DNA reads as TGTGCCAGCAGCTACCTCCCGACAGGATCGAACACTGAAGCTTTCTTT. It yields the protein CASSYLPTGSNTEAFF.

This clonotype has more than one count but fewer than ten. The CDR3 protein is CASTGRRYSPLHF. In DNA, the CDR3 is TGTGCCAGCACCGGGAGGAGATACTCACCCCTCCACTTT. The chain combines TRBV28 with TRBJ1-6; D is unresolved. Germline assignment: CDR1 MDHEN and CDR2 SYDVKM. V was trimmed by 7 bases and J by 10 bases, leaving 14 bases between them. The CDR3 runs to 13 residues.

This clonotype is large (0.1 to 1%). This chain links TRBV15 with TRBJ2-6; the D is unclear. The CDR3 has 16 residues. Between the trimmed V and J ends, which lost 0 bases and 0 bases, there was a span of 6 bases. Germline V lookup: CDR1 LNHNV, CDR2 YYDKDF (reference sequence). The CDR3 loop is CATSRDRLSGANVLTF. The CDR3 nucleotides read TGTGCCACCAGCAGAGATAGACTCTCTGGGGCCAACGTCCTGACTTTC.

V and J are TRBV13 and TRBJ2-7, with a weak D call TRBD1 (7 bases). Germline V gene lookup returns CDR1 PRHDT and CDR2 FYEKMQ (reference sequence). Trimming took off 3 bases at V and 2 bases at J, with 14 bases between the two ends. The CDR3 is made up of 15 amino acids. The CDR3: CASSFGGGGPYEQYF. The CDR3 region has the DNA TGTGCCAGCAGCTTCGGAGGGGGCGGGCCCTACGAGCAGTACTTC.

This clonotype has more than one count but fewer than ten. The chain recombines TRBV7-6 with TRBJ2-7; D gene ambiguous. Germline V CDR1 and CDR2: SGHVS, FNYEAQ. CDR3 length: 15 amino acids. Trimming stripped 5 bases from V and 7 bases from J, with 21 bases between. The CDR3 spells CASSQSGVGPSEQYF. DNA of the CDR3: TGTGCCAGCAGCCAGTCCGGCGTGGGCCCCTCAGAGCAGTACTTC.

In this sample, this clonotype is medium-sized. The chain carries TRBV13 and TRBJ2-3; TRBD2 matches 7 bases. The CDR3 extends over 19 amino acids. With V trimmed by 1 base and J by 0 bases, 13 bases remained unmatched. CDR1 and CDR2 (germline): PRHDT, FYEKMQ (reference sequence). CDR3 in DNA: TGTGCCAGCAGCTTAGCCCCTAGCGGCCCATTTACTAGCACAGATACGCAGTATTTT. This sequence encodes CASSLAPSGPFTSTDTQYF.

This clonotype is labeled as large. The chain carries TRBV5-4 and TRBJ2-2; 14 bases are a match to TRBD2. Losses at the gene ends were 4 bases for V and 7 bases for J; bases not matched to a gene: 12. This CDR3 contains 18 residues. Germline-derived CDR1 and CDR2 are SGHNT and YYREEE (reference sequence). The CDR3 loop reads CASSAGTSGGGTIGELFF. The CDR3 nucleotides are TGTGCCAGCAGCGCCGGGACTAGCGGGGGAGGTACCATCGGGGAGCTGTTTTTT.

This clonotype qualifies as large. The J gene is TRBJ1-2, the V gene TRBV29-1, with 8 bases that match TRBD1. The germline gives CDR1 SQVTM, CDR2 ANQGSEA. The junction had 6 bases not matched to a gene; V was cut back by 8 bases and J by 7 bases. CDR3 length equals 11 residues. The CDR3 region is CSTQGAGGYTF. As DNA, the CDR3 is TGCAGCACGCAGGGGGCAGGTGGCTACACCTTC.

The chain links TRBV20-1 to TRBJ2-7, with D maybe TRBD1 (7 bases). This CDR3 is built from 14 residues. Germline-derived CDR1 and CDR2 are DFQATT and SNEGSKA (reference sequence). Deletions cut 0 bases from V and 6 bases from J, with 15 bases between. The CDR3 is CSARDSAGGSEQYF. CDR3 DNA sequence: TGCAGTGCTAGAGATTCGGCAGGGGGGAGCGAGCAGTACTTC.

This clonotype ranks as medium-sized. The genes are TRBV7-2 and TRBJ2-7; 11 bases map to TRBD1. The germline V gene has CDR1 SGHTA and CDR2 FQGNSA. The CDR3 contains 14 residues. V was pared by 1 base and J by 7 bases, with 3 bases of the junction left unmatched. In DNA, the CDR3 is TGTGCCAGCAGCTTAGGGACAGGGGGCAGGGAGCAGTACTTC. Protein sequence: CASSLGTGGREQYF.

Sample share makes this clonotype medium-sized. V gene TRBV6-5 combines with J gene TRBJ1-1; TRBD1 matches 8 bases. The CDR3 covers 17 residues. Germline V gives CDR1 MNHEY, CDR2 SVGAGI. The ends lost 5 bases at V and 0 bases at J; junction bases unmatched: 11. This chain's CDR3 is CASSTGTGGTMNTEAFF. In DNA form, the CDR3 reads TGTGCCAGCAGTACCGGGACAGGCGGGACTATGAACACTGAAGCTTTCTTT.

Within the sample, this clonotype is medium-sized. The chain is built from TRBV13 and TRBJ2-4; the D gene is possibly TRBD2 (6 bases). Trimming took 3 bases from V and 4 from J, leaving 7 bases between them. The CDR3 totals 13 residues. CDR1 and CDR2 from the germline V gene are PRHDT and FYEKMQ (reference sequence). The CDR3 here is CASSLGLKNIQYF. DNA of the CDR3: TGTGCCAGCAGCTTGGGACTTAAAAACATTCAGTACTTC.

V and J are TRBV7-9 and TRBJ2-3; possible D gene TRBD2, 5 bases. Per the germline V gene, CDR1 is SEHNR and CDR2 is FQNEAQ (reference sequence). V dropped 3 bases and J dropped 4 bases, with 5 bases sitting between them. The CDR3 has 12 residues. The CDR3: CASSFSADTQYF. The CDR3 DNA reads TGTGCCAGCAGCTTTAGCGCAGATACGCAGTATTTT.

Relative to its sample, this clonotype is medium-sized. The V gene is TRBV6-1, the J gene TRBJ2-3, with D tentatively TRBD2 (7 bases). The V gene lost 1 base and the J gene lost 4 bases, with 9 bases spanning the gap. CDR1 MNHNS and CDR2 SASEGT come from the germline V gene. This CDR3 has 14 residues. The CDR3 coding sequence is TGTGCCAGCAGTGAAGGGGGGGGGCCAGATACGCAGTATTTT. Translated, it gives CASSEGGGPDTQYF.

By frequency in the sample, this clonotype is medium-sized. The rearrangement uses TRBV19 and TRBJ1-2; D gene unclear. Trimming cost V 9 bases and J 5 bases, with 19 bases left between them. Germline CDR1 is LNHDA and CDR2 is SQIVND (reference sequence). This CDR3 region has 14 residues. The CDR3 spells CASRPAEETYGYTF. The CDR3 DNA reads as TGTGCCAGCCGGCCAGCGGAGGAGACTTATGGCTACACCTTC.

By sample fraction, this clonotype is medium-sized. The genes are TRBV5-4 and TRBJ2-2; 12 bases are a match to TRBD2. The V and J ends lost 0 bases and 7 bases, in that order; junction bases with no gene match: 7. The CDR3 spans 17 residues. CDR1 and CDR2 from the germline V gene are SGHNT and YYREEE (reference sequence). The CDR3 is CASSLDLAGGNHGELFF. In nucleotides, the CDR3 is TGTGCCAGCAGCTTGGATCTAGCGGGGGGGAATCACGGGGAGCTGTTTTTT.

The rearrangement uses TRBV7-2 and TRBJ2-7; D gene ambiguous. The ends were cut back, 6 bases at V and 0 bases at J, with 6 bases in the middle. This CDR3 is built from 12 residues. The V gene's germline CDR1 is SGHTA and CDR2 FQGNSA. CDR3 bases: TGTGCCAGCAGTGACCTCTCCTACGAGCAGTACTTC. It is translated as CASSDLSYEQYF.

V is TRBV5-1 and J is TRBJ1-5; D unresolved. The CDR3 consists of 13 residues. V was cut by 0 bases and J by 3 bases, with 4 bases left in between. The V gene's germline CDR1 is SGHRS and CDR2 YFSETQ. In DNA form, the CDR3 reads TGCGCCAGCAGCTTGGATACCAATCAGCCCCAGCATTTT. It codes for CASSLDTNQPQHF.

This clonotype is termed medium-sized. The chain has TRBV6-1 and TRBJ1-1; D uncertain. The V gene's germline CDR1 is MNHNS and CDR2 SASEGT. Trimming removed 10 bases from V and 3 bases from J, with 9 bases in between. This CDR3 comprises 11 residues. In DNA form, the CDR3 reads TGTGCCACTACCCTGTACACTGAAGCTTTCTTT. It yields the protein CATTLYTEAFF.

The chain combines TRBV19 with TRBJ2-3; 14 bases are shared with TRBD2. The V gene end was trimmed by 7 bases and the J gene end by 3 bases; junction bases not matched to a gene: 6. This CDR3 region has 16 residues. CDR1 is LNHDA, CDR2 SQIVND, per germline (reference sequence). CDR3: CASTPTSGGATDTQYF. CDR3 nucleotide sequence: TGTGCCAGTACCCCGACTAGCGGGGGGGCAACAGATACGCAGTATTTT.